These T cell receptor beta chains were read from a single sample in a study of cytomegalovirus exposure and HLA in healthy donors. The table came from immunoSEQ multiplex PCR; TCRdb's copy has only in-frame clones and leaves some out. The data hold some 170,000 clones, with around 86% observed a single time. The specimen sequenced was PBMCs. All receptors derive from a girl aged 2 to 9 in good health and CMV-seropositive. The CDR3 runs from the conserved cysteine through the conserved F or W. A D gene is named only where the DNA matches it firmly. Clone size is not always given. Where it is, it says once, few, many or a class for expanded clones.

d_gene: TRBD2
v_gene: TRBV4-1
abundance: .
j_gene: TRBJ2-7
CDR3aa: CASSQSGGATSGGTYEQYF
CDR3nt: TGCGCCAGCAGCCAAAGTGGAGGAGCGACTAGCGGGGGAACCTACGAGCAGTACTTC

d_gene: .
v_gene: TRBV4-1
abundance: .
j_gene: TRBJ2-1
CDR3aa: CASSLLRFGDFSYNEQFF
CDR3nt: TGCGCCAGCAGCCTTCTGAGATTCGGGGACTTCTCCTACAATGAGCAGTTCTTC

d_gene: TRBD2
v_gene: TRBV28
abundance: .
j_gene: TRBJ2-1
CDR3aa: CASSRRLAGGAYNEQFF
CDR3nt: TGTGCCAGCAGTCGCCGACTAGCGGGAGGGGCCTACAATGAGCAGTTCTTC

d_gene: .
v_gene: TRBV2
abundance: few
j_gene: TRBJ2-7
CDR3aa: CAGSGAGYEQYF
CDR3nt: TGTGCCGGATCGGGAGCGGGCTACGAGCAGTACTTC

d_gene: .
v_gene: TRBV2
abundance: .
j_gene: TRBJ2-1
CDR3aa: CASSIYASSYNEQFF
CDR3nt: TGTGCCAGCAGTATTTACGCCAGCTCCTACAATGAGCAGTTCTTC

d_gene: TRBD2
v_gene: TRBV30
abundance: .
j_gene: TRBJ2-5
CDR3aa: CAWSVLADTLYF
CDR3nt: TGTGCCTGGAGTGTACTAGCGGACACTCTGTACTTC

d_gene: .
v_gene: TRBV7-9
abundance: once
j_gene: TRBJ2-4
CDR3aa: CASSLGWQRLAKNIQYF
CDR3nt: TGTGCCAGCAGCTTAGGGTGGCAGCGGTTAGCCAAAAACATTCAGTACTTC

d_gene: TRBD1
v_gene: TRBV28
abundance: .
j_gene: TRBJ1-1
CDR3aa: CASSLYWSFRTGVKRALNTEAFF
CDR3nt: TGTGCCAGCAGTTTATATTGGTCGTTTAGGACAGGGGTCAAAAGGGCCCTGAACACTGAAGCTTTCTTT

d_gene: .
v_gene: TRBV4-2
abundance: once
j_gene: TRBJ1-5
CDR3aa: CASSLSGNQPQHF
CDR3nt: TGTGCCAGCAGCCTTTCGGGAAATCAGCCCCAGCATTTT

d_gene: TRBD1
v_gene: TRBV9
abundance: .
j_gene: TRBJ2-7
CDR3aa: CASSGTGMGEQYF
CDR3nt: TGTGCCAGCAGCGGGACAGGGATGGGCGAGCAGTACTTC

d_gene: .
v_gene: TRBV5-6
abundance: few
j_gene: TRBJ2-1
CDR3aa: CASSFRWGPPPNEQFF
CDR3nt: TGTGCCAGCAGCTTTCGCTGGGGGCCACCCCCAAATGAGCAGTTCTTC

d_gene: .
v_gene: TRBV13
abundance: .
j_gene: TRBJ2-1
CDR3aa: CASSFQGNEQFF
CDR3nt: TGTGCCAGCAGCTTCCAGGGCAATGAGCAGTTCTTC

d_gene: .
v_gene: TRBV13
abundance: .
j_gene: TRBJ2-7
CDR3aa: CASSDTGGRGSGKISYEQYF
CDR3nt: TGTGCCAGCAGCGACACAGGGGGCCGGGGTAGCGGGAAGATCTCCTACGAGCAGTACTTC

d_gene: .
v_gene: TRBV7-2
abundance: .
j_gene: TRBJ2-7
CDR3aa: CASSLGPGDEQYF
CDR3nt: TGTGCCAGCAGCTTAGGTCCGGGAGACGAGCAGTACTTC

d_gene: .
v_gene: TRBV6-5
abundance: .
j_gene: TRBJ1-1
CDR3aa: CASRRAPGSTEAFF
CDR3nt: TGTGCCAGCAGGCGAGCCCCAGGGTCCACTGAAGCCTTCTTT

d_gene: TRBD2
v_gene: TRBV2
abundance: .
j_gene: TRBJ2-1
CDR3aa: CAQRTSGYNEQFF
CDR3nt: TGTGCCCAAAGGACTAGCGGTTACAATGAGCAGTTCTTC

d_gene: TRBD2
v_gene: TRBV7-9
abundance: .
j_gene: TRBJ2-7
CDR3aa: CSSSNPPGLGTPYEQYF
CDR3nt: TGTTCCAGCAGCAACCCCCCCGGACTAGGGACCCCCTACGAGCAGTACTTC

d_gene: .
v_gene: TRBV28
abundance: .
j_gene: TRBJ1-4
CDR3aa: CASSLKGVTNEKLFF
CDR3nt: TGTGCCAGCAGTTTAAAAGGGGTTACTAATGAAAAACTGTTTTTT

d_gene: .
v_gene: TRBV30
abundance: .
j_gene: TRBJ2-1
CDR3aa: CAWGLSANEQFF
CDR3nt: TGTGCCTGGGGACTTAGCGCGAATGAGCAGTTCTTC

d_gene: .
v_gene: TRBV2
abundance: .
j_gene: TRBJ2-7
CDR3aa: CASSLTYEQYF
CDR3nt: TGTGCCAGCAGTCTTACTTACGAGCAGTACTTC

d_gene: TRBD1
v_gene: TRBV6-1
abundance: .
j_gene: TRBJ2-3
CDR3aa: CASSMTGGAPDTQYF
CDR3nt: TGTGCCAGCAGCATGACAGGGGGCGCCCCAGATACGCAGTATTTT

d_gene: TRBD1
v_gene: TRBV15
abundance: .
j_gene: TRBJ1-2
CDR3aa: CATSRNTVGQGDGYTF
CDR3nt: TGTGCCACCAGCAGAAACACCGTCGGACAGGGGGACGGCTACACCTTC

d_gene: .
v_gene: TRBV5-4
abundance: .
j_gene: TRBJ2-7
CDR3aa: CASSLRPSTFSEQYF
CDR3nt: TGTGCCAGCAGCTTGAGGCCTAGCACTTTTTCCGAGCAGTACTTC

d_gene: .
v_gene: TRBV6-1
abundance: .
j_gene: TRBJ2-3
CDR3aa: CASRQLGGGPDTQYF
CDR3nt: TGTGCCAGCAGGCAGCTAGGGGGGGGCCCAGATACGCAGTATTTT

d_gene: .
v_gene: TRBV11-2
abundance: .
j_gene: TRBJ1-2
CDR3aa: CASSSPGGYGYTF
CDR3nt: TGTGCCAGCAGCTCCCCGGGAGGGTATGGCTACACCTTC

d_gene: .
v_gene: TRBV6-1
abundance: .
j_gene: TRBJ2-3
CDR3aa: CASSTRLGDTQYF
CDR3nt: TGTGCCAGCAGTACACGACTAGGCGATACGCAGTATTTT

d_gene: TRBD1
v_gene: TRBV6-1
abundance: .
j_gene: TRBJ2-7
CDR3aa: CASRGQGYEQYF
CDR3nt: TGTGCCAGCAGAGGACAGGGGTACGAGCAGTACTTC

d_gene: .
v_gene: TRBV7-8
abundance: .
j_gene: TRBJ2-1
CDR3aa: CASSENDGNNEQFF
CDR3nt: TGTGCCAGCAGCGAAAACGACGGGAACAATGAGCAGTTCTTC

d_gene: .
v_gene: TRBV10-1
abundance: few
j_gene: TRBJ1-1
CDR3aa: CASSEARGWNTEAFF
CDR3nt: TGCGCCAGCAGTGAGGCCCGGGGTTGGAACACTGAAGCTTTCTTT

d_gene: .
v_gene: TRBV10-2
abundance: .
j_gene: TRBJ1-1
CDR3aa: CASTGGDIPYGETEAFF
CDR3nt: TGCGCCAGCACTGGTGGGGACATACCCTATGGGGAAACTGAAGCTTTCTTT

d_gene: .
v_gene: TRBV11-2
abundance: .
j_gene: TRBJ2-3
CDR3aa: CASSSRSDTQYF
CDR3nt: TGTGCCAGCAGCTCACGGTCGGATACGCAGTATTTT

d_gene: .
v_gene: TRBV7-7
abundance: .
j_gene: TRBJ2-1
CDR3aa: CASSKGGSSYNEQFF
CDR3nt: TGTGCTAGCAGCAAGGGGGGGAGTTCCTACAATGAGCAGTTCTTC

d_gene: TRBD1
v_gene: TRBV29-1
abundance: .
j_gene: TRBJ2-5
CDR3aa: CSVGGGGETQYF
CDR3nt: TGCAGCGTTGGAGGGGGCGGAGAGACCCAGTACTTC

d_gene: .
v_gene: TRBV2
abundance: .
j_gene: TRBJ1-5
CDR3aa: CASGRTYNQPQHF
CDR3nt: TGTGCCAGCGGTCGGACATACAATCAGCCCCAGCATTTT

d_gene: .
v_gene: TRBV15
abundance: .
j_gene: TRBJ1-1
CDR3aa: CATSTYRVPDTEAFF
CDR3nt: TGTGCCACCAGCACCTACAGGGTCCCGGACACTGAAGCTTTCTTT

d_gene: .
v_gene: TRBV6-1
abundance: .
j_gene: TRBJ2-7
CDR3aa: CASSEKGRESYEQYF
CDR3nt: TGTGCCAGCAGTGAAAAAGGCAGGGAATCCTACGAGCAGTACTTC

d_gene: TRBD1
v_gene: TRBV30
abundance: .
j_gene: TRBJ1-2
CDR3aa: CAWSAGQGDGYTF
CDR3nt: TGTGCCTGGAGTGCCGGACAGGGGGATGGCTACACCTTC

d_gene: .
v_gene: TRBV10-2
abundance: .
j_gene: TRBJ2-5
CDR3aa: CASSESGAGETQYF
CDR3nt: TGCGCCAGCAGTGAGTCGGGGGCAGGTGAGACCCAGTACTTC

d_gene: TRBD1
v_gene: TRBV2
abundance: .
j_gene: TRBJ2-3
CDR3aa: CASRRDRGRDTQYF
CDR3nt: TGTGCCAGCAGGAGGGACAGGGGGCGCGATACGCAGTATTTT

d_gene: .
v_gene: TRBV7-8
abundance: once
j_gene: TRBJ2-1
CDR3aa: CASSLGRAYNEQFF
CDR3nt: TGTGCCAGCAGCTTAGGCAGGGCCTACAATGAGCAGTTCTTC

d_gene: .
v_gene: TRBV30
abundance: .
j_gene: TRBJ1-1
CDR3aa: CAWRQTGLHTEAFF
CDR3nt: TGTGCCTGGAGACAGACAGGCTTGCACACTGAAGCTTTCTTT

d_gene: TRBD1
v_gene: TRBV5-4
abundance: .
j_gene: TRBJ1-1
CDR3aa: CASSDRQGEYEAFF
CDR3nt: TGTGCCAGCAGCGACAGACAGGGCGAATACGAAGCTTTCTTT

d_gene: TRBD1
v_gene: TRBV4-2
abundance: few
j_gene: TRBJ1-2
CDR3aa: CASSQGGTGRTNGYTF
CDR3nt: TGTGCCAGCAGCCAAGGGGGGACAGGGCGGACGAATGGCTACACCTTC

d_gene: TRBD1
v_gene: TRBV14
abundance: .
j_gene: TRBJ2-6
CDR3aa: CASSWTGRPISGANVLTF
CDR3nt: TGTGCCAGCAGTTGGACAGGGCGTCCCATCTCTGGGGCCAACGTCCTGACTTTC

d_gene: .
v_gene: TRBV4-2
abundance: .
j_gene: TRBJ1-4
CDR3aa: CASSQEIGAEKLFF
CDR3nt: TGTGCCAGCAGCCAAGAAATTGGGGCCGAAAAACTGTTTTTT

d_gene: .
v_gene: TRBV18
abundance: .
j_gene: TRBJ2-1
CDR3aa: CASSPRDTPGNEQFF
CDR3nt: TGTGCCAGCTCACCACGGGACACCCCGGGGAATGAGCAGTTCTTC

d_gene: TRBD1
v_gene: TRBV15
abundance: .
j_gene: TRBJ2-5
CDR3aa: CATSRNRGQETQYF
CDR3nt: TGTGCCACCAGCAGAAACAGGGGACAAGAGACCCAGTACTTC

d_gene: .
v_gene: TRBV28
abundance: .
j_gene: TRBJ2-7
CDR3aa: CASSLFADRRAYEQYF
CDR3nt: TGTGCCAGCAGTTTATTCGCGGACCGCAGGGCCTACGAGCAGTACTTC

d_gene: .
v_gene: TRBV7-6
abundance: .
j_gene: TRBJ2-5
CDR3aa: CASSYPRGAQETQYF
CDR3nt: TGTGCCAGCAGCTATCCCCGGGGGGCACAAGAGACCCAGTACTTC

d_gene: TRBD2
v_gene: TRBV7-3
abundance: .
j_gene: TRBJ2-2
CDR3aa: CASSPPGLASTGELFF
CDR3nt: TGTGCCAGCAGCCCCCCCGGACTAGCGAGCACCGGGGAGCTGTTTTTT

d_gene: .
v_gene: TRBV6-1
abundance: few
j_gene: TRBJ2-6
CDR3aa: CASSDNSGANVLTF
CDR3nt: TGTGCCAGCAGTGACAACTCTGGGGCCAACGTCCTGACTTTC